A selection of T cell receptor beta chains follows, all from one sample in a study of T cells in Graves' hyperthyroidism and ophthalmopathy. TCRdb fed the multiplex PCR reads into MiXCR, producing one record per CDR3 protein. Of under 300,000 distinct CDR3 sequences listed, 12% to 15% were seen once; the top ten hold 7% to 9.5%. The sample consisted of blood. The source is a woman aged 40 to 49 with Graves' hyperthyroidism. Each CDR3 is given with its conserved first and last residue. D genes are given only for firm matches. Only part of the rows carry a size: once, few, many, or a class if the clone is expanded.

d_call j_call v_call clone_size cdr3_nt cdr3_aa
NA TRBJ2-7 TRBV3-1 once TGTGCCAGCAGTCCCAAGGGGACGGCAAACTCCTACGAGCAGTACTTC CASSPKGTANSYEQYF
TRBD2 TRBJ2-7 TRBV4-2 NA TGTGCCAGCAGCCAGGCGTCACTAGCGGGAGGAGGTGAGCAGTACTTC CASSQASLAGGGEQYF
NA TRBJ2-7 TRBV6-1 many TGTGCCAGCACCTTTGACAGGATCCACGAGCAGTACTTC CASTFDRIHEQYF
NA TRBJ2-2 TRBV30 few TGTGCCTGGAGCTTTACCGGGACGGCTACCGGGGAGCTGTTTTTT CAWSFTGTATGELFF
TRBD2 TRBJ2-7 TRBV11-2 NA TGTGCCAGCAGCTTAGGGGCGGGAGGTGGGCTCTACGAGCAGTACTTC CASSLGAGGGLYEQYF
NA TRBJ2-2 TRBV7-2 many TGTGCCAGCAGCAGATTTGACGGGGAGCTGTTTTTT CASSRFDGELFF
NA TRBJ1-1 TRBV6-1 many TGTGCCAGCAGTGGGTACGCCTTGAACACTGAAGCTTTCTTT CASSGYALNTEAFF
NA TRBJ1-1 TRBV6-5 once TGTGCCAGCAGGTACGACGGACACCTGAACACTGAAGCTTTCTTT CASRYDGHLNTEAFF
TRBD1 TRBJ2-7 TRBV3-1 many TGTGCCAGCAGCCAAGGGTACAGGGGTTTATTCAACGAGCAGTACTTC CASSQGYRGLFNEQYF
NA TRBJ2-7 TRBV11-3 many TGTGCCAGCAGCTTGTTTCCAGGGCCTTCCTACGAGCAGTACTTC CASSLFPGPSYEQYF
NA TRBJ1-1 TRBV12-3/TRBV12-4 many TGTGCCAGCAGCACTAACTACTTGGGGAGGGACGGTGAAGCTTTCTTT CASSTNYLGRDGEAFF
NA TRBJ1-1 TRBV5-1 many TGCGCCAGCAGCTTGTGGCAGGCCAACACTGAAGCTTTCTTT CASSLWQANTEAFF
NA TRBJ2-2 TRBV7-9 few TGTGCCAGCAGCTTACAACACATACGAAACACCGGGGAGCTGTTTTTT CASSLQHIRNTGELFF
TRBD2 TRBJ2-2 TRBV27 NA TGTGCCAGCAGTCCCAGTGGTGTAGCGGGAGTTCTTTTCCGGGGCGGGGAGCTGTTTTTT CASSPSGVAGVLFRGGELFF
TRBD1 TRBJ2-1 TRBV19 NA TGTGCCAGTAGTATAGTGGGACAGGGGTCAAATGAGCAGTTCTTC CASSIVGQGSNEQFF
NA TRBJ1-1 TRBV7-3 NA TGTGCCAGCAGCTGGGACTCTAGTACTAGTACTGAAGCTTTCTTT CASSWDSSTSTEAFF
NA TRBJ1-1 TRBV6-2/TRBV6-3 many TGTGCCAGTACCGGGGGAACGACTGAAGCTTTCTTT CASTGGTTEAFF
TRBD2 TRBJ2-3 TRBV4-2 many TGTGCCAGCAGCCAAGAGCCAGCGGGAGGTAGAGATACGCAGTATTTT CASSQEPAGGRDTQYF
NA TRBJ2-7 TRBV18 NA TGTGCCAGCTCACCTAGCAACTCCTACGAGCAGTACTTC CASSPSNSYEQYF
NA TRBJ1-4 TRBV6-1 few TGTGCCAGCTTCAAAGAAAAACTGTTTTTT CASFKEKLFF
NA TRBJ2-7 TRBV27 many TGTGCCAGCAGTTTTAAACAGACCTACGAGCAGTACTTC CASSFKQTYEQYF
NA TRBJ1-4 TRBV3-1 many TGTGCCAGCAGCCTTCGACAGACCGCAACTAATGAAAAACTGTTTTTT CASSLRQTATNEKLFF
TRBD2 TRBJ2-7 TRBV7-7 few TGTGCTAGCGGACTAGCGGGAGAACCGGATCACGAGCAGTACTTC CASGLAGEPDHEQYF
TRBD1 TRBJ1-6 TRBV6-5 few TGTGCCAGCAGTTACATGTCTGGGACAGGGAATCCACCCCTCCACTTT CASSYMSGTGNPPLHF
TRBD1 TRBJ2-7 TRBV19 few TGTGCCAGTAGTATTTCCGGGACAGGGACCTACGAGCAGTACTTC CASSISGTGTYEQYF
NA TRBJ2-1 TRBV6-4 few TGTGCCAGCAACGGGCCAGTTGAGCAGTTCTTC CASNGPVEQFF
TRBD2 TRBJ2-3 TRBV20-1 NA TGCAGTGCTAGGAGCCGGGGGGATAACACAGATACGCAGTATTTT CSARSRGDNTDTQYF
TRBD1 TRBJ2-5 TRBV27 many TGTGCCAGCAGTCCCCACAGGGGGCGACGGACTAGCCAAGAGACCCAGTACTTC CASSPHRGRRTSQETQYF
TRBD1 TRBJ2-5 TRBV20-1 many TGCAGTGCTAGAATTTCCGGGACAGGGCAAGAGACCCAGTACTTC CSARISGTGQETQYF
NA TRBJ1-6 TRBV13 NA TGTGCCAGCAGCTTAAAAGGGAAACGGGTTTCACCCCTCCACTTT CASSLKGKRVSPLHF